This TCR beta chain was documented in a study of T cell responses to AZD1222 COVID-19 vaccine. The germline CDR1 and CDR2 sequences are SQVTM and ANQGSEA. This CDR3 comprises 12 residues. With V trimmed by 7 bases and J by 10 bases, 12 bases remained unmatched. Comments on this clone: No antigen is known for it.

Repertoires were generated with immunoSEQ multiplex PCR, while TCRdb's copy carries only in-frame clones and drops some. The sample lists roughly 120,000 clones; around 85% were seen once. The study, taken as a whole, reports: Clonal diversity may have been underestimated in mostly white British donors.

This TCR was sampled from an adult who received the AZD1222 COVID-19 vaccine. The chain combines TRBV29-1 with TRBJ1-1; 7 bases align to TRBD1. This specimen was peripheral blood, taken 28 days after the second AZD1222 dose. This chain's CDR3 is CSGGEGASAAFF. CDR3 coding DNA: TGCAGCGGAGGGGAGGGGGCGTCGGCAGCTTTCTTT.